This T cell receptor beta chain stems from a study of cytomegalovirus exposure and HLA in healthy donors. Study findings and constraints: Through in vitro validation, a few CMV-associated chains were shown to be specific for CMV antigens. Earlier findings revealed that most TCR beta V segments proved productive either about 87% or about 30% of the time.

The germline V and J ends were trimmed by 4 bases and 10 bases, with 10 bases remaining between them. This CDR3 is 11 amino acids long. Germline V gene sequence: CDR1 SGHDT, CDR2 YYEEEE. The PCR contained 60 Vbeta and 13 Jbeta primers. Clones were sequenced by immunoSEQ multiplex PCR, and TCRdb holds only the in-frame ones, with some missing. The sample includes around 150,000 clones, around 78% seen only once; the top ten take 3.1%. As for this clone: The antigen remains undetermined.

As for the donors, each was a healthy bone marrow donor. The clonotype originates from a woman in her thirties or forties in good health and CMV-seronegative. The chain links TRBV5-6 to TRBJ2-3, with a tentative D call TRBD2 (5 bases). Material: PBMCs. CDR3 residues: CASSLLGAQYF. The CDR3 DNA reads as TGTGCCAGCAGCCTGTTGGGAGCGCAGTATTTT.